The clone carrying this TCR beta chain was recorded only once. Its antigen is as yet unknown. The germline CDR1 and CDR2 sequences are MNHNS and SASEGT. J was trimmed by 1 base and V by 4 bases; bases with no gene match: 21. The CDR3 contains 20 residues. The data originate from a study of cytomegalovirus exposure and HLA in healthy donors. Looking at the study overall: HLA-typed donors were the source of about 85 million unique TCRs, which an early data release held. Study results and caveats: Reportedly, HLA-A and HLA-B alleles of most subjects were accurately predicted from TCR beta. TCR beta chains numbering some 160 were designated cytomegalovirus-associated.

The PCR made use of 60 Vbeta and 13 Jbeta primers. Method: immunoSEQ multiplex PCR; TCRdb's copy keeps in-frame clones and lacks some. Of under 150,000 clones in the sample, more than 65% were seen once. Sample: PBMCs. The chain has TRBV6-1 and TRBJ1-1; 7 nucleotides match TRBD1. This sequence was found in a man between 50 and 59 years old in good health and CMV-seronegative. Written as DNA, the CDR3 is TGTGCCAGCAGTGCCCCAAGGAGAAGACAGGGCCTACTCCGGAACACTGAAGCTTTCTTT. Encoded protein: CASSAPRRRQGLLRNTEAFF.